Sequencing of this T cell receptor (beta chain) was carried out in a study of blood T cells in healthy people across ages. Study conclusions and caveats: For the donors, CMV status was unknown and possibly confounded expanded clonotype changes.

This clonotype was observed a single time. Antigen specificity is unknown. There are 14 residues in the CDR3. Germline CDR1 and CDR2: MNHEY and SVGEGT. V was clipped by 8 bases and J by 4 bases, with 15 bases between them. Alongside a J-beta primer mix, a sample-barcoded 5' primer served in a second PCR lasting about 6 to 11 cycles. Each of the cDNA molecules was tagged by a template-switch adaptor with 12 random nucleotides. All samples yielded 2.5 million or more CDR3-containing paired-end reads. MiXCR, applied by TCRdb to the 5' RACE reads, yields one record per CDR3 protein. The sample includes approximately 810,000 distinct CDR3 sequences, roughly 35% of them seen just once.

Sample: blood. This chain joins TRBV6-2 or TRBV6-3 and TRBJ2-1, with D possibly being TRBD1 or TRBD2 (5 bases each). This receptor was taken from a man between 18 and 35 years old in good health. In nucleotides, the CDR3 is TGTGCCAGCGGTTCGGCAGGGAGATACAATGAGCAGTTCTTC. This gives the protein CASGSAGRYNEQFF.